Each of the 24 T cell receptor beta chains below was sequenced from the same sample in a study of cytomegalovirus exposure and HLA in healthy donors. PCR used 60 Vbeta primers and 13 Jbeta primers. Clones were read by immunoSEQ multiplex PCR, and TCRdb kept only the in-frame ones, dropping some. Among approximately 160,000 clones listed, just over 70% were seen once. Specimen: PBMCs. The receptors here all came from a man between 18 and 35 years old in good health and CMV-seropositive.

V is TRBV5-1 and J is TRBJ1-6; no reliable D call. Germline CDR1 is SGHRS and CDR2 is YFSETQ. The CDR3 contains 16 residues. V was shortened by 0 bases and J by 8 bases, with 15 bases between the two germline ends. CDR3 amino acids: CASSLASHGRYSPLHF. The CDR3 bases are TGCGCCAGCAGCTTGGCTAGTCACGGCAGATATTCACCCCTCCACTTT.

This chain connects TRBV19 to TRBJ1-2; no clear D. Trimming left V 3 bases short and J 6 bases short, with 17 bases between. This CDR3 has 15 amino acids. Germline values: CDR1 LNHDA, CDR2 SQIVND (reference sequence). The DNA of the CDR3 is TGTGCCAGTAGTATCGGACTGACCCAGCGGAATGGCTACACCTTC. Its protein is CASSIGLTQRNGYTF.

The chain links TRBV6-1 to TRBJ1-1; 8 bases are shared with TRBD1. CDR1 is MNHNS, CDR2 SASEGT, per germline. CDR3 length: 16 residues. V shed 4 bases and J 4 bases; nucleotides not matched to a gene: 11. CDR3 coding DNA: TGTGCCAGCAGTGGATCTCACAGGGGGGGAAGCACTGAAGCTTTCTTT. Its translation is CASSGSHRGGSTEAFF.

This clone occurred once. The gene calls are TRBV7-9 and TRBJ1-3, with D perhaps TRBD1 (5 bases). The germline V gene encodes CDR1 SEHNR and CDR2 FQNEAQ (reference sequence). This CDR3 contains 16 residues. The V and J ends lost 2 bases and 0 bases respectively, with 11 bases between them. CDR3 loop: CASSLSWGDSGNTIYF. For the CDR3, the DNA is TGTGCCAGCAGCTTAAGTTGGGGGGACTCTGGAAACACCATATATTTT.

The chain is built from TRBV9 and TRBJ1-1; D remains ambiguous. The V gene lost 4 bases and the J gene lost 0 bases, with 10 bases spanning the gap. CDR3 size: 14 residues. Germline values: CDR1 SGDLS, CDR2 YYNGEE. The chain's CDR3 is CASSPRLMNTEAFF. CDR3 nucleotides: TGTGCCAGCAGCCCTAGACTAATGAACACTGAAGCTTTCTTT.

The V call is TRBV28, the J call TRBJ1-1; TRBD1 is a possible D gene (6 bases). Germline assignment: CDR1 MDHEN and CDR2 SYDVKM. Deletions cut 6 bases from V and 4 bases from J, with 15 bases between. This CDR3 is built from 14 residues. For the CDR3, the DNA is TGTGCCAGCAGGGAACAGGGTAGGGGCACTGAAGCTTTCTTT. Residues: CASREQGRGTEAFF. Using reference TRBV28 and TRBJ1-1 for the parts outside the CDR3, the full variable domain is DVKVTQSSRYLVKRTGEKVFLECVQDMDHENMFWYRQDPGLGLRLIYFSYDVKMKEKGDIPEGYSVSREKKERFSLILESASTNQTSMYLCASREQGRGTEAFFGQGTRLTVV.

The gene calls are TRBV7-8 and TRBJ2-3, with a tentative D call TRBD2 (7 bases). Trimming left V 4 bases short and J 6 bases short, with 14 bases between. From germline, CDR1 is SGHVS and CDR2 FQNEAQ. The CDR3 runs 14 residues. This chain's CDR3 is CASSWIRGGDTQYF. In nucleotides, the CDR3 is TGTGCCAGCAGCTGGATCAGGGGAGGGGATACGCAGTATTTT.

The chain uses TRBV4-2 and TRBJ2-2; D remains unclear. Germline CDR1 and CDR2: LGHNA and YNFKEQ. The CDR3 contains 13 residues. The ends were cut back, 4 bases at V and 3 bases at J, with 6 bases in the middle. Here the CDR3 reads CASSPRDTGELFF. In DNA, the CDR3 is TGTGCCAGCAGCCCCCGCGACACCGGGGAGCTGTTTTTT.

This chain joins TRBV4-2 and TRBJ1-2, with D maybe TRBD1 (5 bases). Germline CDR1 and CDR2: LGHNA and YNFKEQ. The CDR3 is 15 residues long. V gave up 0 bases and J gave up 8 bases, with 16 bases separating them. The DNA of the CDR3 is TGTGCCAGCAGCCAAGATAGGGCGTTAAGGGGCGGCTACACCTTC. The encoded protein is CASSQDRALRGGYTF.

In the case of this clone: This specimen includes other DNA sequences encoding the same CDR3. CDR3 nucleotides: TGCGCCAGCAGCCAAGGCCCGGGAAACACTGAAGCTTTCTTT. It encodes CASSQGPGNTEAFF. This chain connects TRBV4-1 to TRBJ1-1, with D hard to call. CDR1 and CDR2 from the germline V gene are MGHRA and YSYEKL. The CDR3 runs to 14 residues. Trimming pared 1 base from V and 2 bases from J, leaving 8 bases between.

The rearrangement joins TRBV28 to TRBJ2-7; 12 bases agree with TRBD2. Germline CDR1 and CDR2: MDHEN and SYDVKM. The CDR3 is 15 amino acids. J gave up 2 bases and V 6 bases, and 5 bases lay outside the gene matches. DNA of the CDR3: TGTGCCAGCAGCCCCACTAGCGGGGGGCCCTACGAGCAGTACGTC. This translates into CASSPTSGGPYEQYV.

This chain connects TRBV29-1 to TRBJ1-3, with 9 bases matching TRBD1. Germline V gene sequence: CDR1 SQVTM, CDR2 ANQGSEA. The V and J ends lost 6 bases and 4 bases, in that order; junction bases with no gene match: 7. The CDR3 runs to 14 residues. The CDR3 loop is CSVARDRAGNTIYF. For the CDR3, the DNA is TGCAGCGTCGCCAGGGACAGGGCGGGAAACACCATATATTTT.

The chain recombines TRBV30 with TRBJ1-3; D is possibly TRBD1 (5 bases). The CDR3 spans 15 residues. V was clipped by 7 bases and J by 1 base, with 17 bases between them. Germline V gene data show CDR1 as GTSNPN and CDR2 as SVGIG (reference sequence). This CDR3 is CASPLTGPSGNTIYF. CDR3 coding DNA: TGTGCCTCTCCTCTTACAGGTCCATCTGGAAACACCATATATTTT.

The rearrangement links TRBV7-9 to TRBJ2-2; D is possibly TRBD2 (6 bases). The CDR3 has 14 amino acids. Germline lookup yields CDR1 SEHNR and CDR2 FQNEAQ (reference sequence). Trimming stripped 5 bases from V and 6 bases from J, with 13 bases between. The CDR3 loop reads CASSPTTRAGELFF. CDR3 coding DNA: TGTGCCAGCAGCCCTACGACTAGAGCCGGGGAGCTGTTTTTT.

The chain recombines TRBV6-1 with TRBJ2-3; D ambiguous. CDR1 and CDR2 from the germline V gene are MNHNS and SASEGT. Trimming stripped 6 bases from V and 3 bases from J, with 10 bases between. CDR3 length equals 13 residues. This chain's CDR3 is CASRKQTTDTQYF. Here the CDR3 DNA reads TGTGCCAGCAGAAAACAAACGACAGATACGCAGTATTTT.

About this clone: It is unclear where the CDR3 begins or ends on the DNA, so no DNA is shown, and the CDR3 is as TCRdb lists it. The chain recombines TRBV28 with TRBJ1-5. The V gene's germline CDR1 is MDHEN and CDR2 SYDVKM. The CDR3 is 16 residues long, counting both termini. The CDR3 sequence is CASSFGPGGSNQPQHF.

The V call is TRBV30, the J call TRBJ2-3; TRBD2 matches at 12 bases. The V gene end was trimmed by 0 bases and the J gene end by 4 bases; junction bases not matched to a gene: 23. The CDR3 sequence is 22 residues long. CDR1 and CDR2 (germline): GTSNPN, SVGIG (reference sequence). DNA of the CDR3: TGTGCCTGGAGTGTACAGATGTGGAGTAGGCTAGCGGGAGGGTACACCGCAGATACGCAGTATTTT. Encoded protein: CAWSVQMWSRLAGGYTADTQYF. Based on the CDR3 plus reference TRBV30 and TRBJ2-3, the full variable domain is SQTIHQWPATLVQPVGSPLSLECTVEGTSNPNLYWYRQAAGRGLQLLFYSVGIGQISSEVPQNLSASRPQDRQFILSSKKLLLSDSGFYLCAWSVQMWSRLAGGYTADTQYFGPGTRLTVL.

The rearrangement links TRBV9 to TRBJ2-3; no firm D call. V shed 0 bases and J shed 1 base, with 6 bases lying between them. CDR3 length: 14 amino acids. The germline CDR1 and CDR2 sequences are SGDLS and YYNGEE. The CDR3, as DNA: TGTGCCAGCAGCGTAGCGGAGCGCACAGATACGCAGTATTTT. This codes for CASSVAERTDTQYF.

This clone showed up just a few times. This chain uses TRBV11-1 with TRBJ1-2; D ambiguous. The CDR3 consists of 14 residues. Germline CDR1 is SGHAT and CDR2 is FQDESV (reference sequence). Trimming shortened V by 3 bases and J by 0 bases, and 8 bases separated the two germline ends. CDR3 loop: CASSFGQSNYGYTF. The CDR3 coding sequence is TGTGCCAGCAGCTTTGGGCAGTCTAACTATGGCTACACCTTC. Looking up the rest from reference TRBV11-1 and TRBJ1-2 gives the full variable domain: EAEVAQSPRYKITEKSQAVAFWCDPISGHATLYWYRQILGQGPELLVQFQDESVVDDSQLPKDRFSAERLKGVDSTLKIQPAELGDSAMYLCASSFGQSNYGYTFGSGTRLTVV.

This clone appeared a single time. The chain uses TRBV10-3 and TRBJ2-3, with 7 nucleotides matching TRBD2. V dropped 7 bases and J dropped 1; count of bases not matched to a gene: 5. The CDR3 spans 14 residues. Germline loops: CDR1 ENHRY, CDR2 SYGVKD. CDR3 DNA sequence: TGTGCCATCACCCGGGAGGAACGCACAGATACGCAGTATTTT. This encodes CAITREERTDTQYF.

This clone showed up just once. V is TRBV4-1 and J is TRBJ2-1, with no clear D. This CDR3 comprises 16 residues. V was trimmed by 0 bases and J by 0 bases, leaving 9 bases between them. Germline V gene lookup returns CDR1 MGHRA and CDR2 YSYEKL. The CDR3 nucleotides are TGCGCCAGCAGCCAAGAAGAGAGAAACTCCTACAATGAGCAGTTCTTC. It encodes CASSQEERNSYNEQFF.

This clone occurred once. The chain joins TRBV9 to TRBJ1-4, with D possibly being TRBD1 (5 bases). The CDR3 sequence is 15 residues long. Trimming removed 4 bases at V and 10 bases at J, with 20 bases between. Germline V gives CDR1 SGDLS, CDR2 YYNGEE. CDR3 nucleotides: TGTGCCAGCAGCCCAGAATCGGGACTCGGGGGAAAACTGTTTTTT. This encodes CASSPESGLGGKLFF.

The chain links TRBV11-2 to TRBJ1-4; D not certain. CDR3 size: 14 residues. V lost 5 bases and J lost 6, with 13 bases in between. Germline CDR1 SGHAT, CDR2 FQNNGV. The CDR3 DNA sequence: TGTGCCAGCAGCCCCGGTTCGAGATATGAAAAACTGTTTTTT. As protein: CASSPGSRYEKLFF.

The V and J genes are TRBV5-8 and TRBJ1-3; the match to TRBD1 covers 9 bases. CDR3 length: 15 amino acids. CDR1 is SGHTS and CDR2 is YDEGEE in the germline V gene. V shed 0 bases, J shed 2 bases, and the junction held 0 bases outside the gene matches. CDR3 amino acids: CASSLDRGPGNTIYF. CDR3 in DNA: TGTGCCAGCAGCTTGGACAGGGGGCCTGGAAACACCATATATTTT.